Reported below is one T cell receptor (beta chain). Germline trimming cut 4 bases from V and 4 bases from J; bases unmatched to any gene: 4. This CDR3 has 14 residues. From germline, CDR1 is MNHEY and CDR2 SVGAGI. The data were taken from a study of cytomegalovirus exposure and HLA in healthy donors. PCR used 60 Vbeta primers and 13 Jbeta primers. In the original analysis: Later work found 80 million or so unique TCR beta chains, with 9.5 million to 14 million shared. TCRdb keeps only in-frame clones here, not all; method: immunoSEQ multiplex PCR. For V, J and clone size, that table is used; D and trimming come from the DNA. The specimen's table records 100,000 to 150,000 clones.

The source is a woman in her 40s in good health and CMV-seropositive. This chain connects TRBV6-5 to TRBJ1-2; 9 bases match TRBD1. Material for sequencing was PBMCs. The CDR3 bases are TGTGCCAGCAGTTGGGGACAGGGCCGCTATGGCTACACCTTC. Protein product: CASSWGQGRYGYTF.